The TCR beta chain described here comes from a study of T-cell reconstitution after alpha-beta-depleted transplantation in children. General study results and limits: T cells produced anew were the main source of T-cell counts and diversity one year after transplant. At around two months after transplant, the alpha-beta T cells were reportedly derived from several hundred expanded clones that came from non-depleted graft cells.

This clonotype has more than one count but fewer than ten. Its antigen is unknown. V was shortened by 0 bases and J by 6 bases, with 9 bases between the two germline ends. The CDR3 extends over 13 amino acids. Germline V gene lookup returns CDR1 SGHRS and CDR2 YFSETQ. This sample's TCRbeta library carried unique molecular identifier barcodes. TCRdb passed the PCR reads through MiXCR, listing each CDR3 protein once. The sample has a few hundred thousand distinct CDR3 sequences; about a quarter are singletons. This specimen was PBMCs, taken before TCRalphabeta/CD19-depleted stem cell transplant. V gene TRBV5-1 combines with J gene TRBJ1-1; the D gene is possibly TRBD1 (6 bases). This receptor was obtained from a boy under two years old with Wiskott-Aldrich syndrome, due to receive a stem cell transplant. The CDR3 DNA sequence: TGCGCCAGCAGCTTGGGGGGGGCCCCTGAAGCTTTCTTT. Protein product: CASSLGGAPEAFF.